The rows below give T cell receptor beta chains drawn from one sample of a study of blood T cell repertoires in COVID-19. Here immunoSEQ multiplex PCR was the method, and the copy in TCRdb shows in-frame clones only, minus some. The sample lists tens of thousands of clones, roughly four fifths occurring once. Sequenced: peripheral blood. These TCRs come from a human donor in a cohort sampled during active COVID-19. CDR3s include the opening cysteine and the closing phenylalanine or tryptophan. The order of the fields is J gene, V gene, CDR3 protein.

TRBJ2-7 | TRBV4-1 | CASSQGQGVTVGYEQYF
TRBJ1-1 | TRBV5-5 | CASTGTGKTEAFF
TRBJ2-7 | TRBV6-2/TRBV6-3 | CASSDTYEQYF
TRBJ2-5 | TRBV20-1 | CSASSALRGTQETQYF
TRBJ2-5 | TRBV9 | CASSVGFRIQETQYF
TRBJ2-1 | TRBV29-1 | CSVPGVRVTSYNEQFF
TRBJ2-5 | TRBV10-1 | CASSESRNQETQYF
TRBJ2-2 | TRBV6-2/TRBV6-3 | CASSPFLLAGGPYNTGELFF
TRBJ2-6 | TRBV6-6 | CAGRDSPSGANVLTF
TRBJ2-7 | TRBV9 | CASSSTRGQGLNEQYF
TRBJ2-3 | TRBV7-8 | CASSPRYLRESTDTQYF
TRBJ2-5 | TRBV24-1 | CATTDRAKETQYF
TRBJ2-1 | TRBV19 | CASSIGGTGVHEQFF
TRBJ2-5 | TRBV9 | CASSVGGSGNGETQYF
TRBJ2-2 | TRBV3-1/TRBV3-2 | CASSQSGRSSNTGELFF
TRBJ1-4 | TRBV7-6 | CASSSETGRLNEKLFF
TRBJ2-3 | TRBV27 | CASSLGLAGGTDTQYF
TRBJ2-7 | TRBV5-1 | CASSLALAGYEQYF
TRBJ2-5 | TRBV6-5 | CASSYGRTGGQTQYF
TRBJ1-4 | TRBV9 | CASSSDRKGEEKLFF
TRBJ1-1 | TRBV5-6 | CASSLPGDGLNTEAFF
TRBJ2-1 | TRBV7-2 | CASSFWQGATSGEQFF
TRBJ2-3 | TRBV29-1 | CSGRTSGRGTDTQYF
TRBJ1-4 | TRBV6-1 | CASSDLAGTENEKLFF
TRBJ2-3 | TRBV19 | CASSILAATDTQYF
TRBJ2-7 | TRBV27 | CASSLGQGNYEQYF
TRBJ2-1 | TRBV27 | CASTDRGLRSYNEQFF
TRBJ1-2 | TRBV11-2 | CASSLDPGHSWGYTF
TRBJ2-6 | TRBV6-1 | CASSGGQVGTGANVLTF
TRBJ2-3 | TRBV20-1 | CSASGLAGGRYTDTQYF
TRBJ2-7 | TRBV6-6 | CASSSPRGAYEQYF
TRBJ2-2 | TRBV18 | CASSPPTSGRNTGELFF
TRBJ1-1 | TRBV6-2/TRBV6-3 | CASNPFMNTEAFF
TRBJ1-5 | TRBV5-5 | CASSRAPGGSNQPQHF
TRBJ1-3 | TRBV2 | CASSETSNSRNTIYF
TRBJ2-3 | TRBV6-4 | CASSASGTDTQYF
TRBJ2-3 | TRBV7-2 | CASSLEGTGGTADTQYF
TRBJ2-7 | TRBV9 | CASSVGQQGYYEQYF
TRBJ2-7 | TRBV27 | CASSLGRTYEQYF
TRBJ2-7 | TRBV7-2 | CASTPGQGAWEQYF
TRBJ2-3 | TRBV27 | CASKGGFSTDTQYF
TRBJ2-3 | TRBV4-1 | CASSQGASGGRRDTQYF
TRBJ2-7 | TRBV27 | CASSRKAGPYEQYF
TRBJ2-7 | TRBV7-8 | CASSLVETGNPSYEQYF